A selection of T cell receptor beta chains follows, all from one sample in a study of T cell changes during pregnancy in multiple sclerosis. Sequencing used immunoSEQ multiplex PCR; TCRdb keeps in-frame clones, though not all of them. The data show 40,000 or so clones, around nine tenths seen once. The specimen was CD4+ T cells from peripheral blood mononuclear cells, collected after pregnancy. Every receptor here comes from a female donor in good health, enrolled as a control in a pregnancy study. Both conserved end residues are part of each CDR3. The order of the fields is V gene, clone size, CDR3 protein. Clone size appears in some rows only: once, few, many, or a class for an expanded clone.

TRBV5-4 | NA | CASSLAPSGSGYDEQYF
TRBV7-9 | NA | CASSNGLADQETQYF
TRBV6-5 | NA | CASRGLRWHSPLHF
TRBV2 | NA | CASWDRLRYTF
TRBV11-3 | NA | CASSLRGNTEAFF
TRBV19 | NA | CASGGGSVSYEQYF
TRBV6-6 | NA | CASSRDSASGNTIYF
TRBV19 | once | CASSSTGGALSGELFF
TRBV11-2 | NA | CASSSQTESNQPQHF
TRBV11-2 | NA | CASSFSGAGAAQYF
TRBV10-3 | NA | CAISESGRGEKLFF
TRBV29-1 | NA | CSVLRTEEAFF
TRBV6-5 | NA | CASSKLPVRIYGYTF
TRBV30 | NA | CAWSGGSGVEQFF
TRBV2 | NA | CAGRREPNEKLFF
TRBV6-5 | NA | CASSYGGLSSYEQYF
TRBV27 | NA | CASSLWGTAYEQYF
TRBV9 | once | CASSVVDRGPDTQYF
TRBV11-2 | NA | CASSFSLAGVTDTQYF
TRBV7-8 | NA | CASSAYTSTDTQYF
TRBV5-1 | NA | CASPDRGNQPQHF
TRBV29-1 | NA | CSVEDQGMTEAFF
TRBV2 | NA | CASSKGQGAAGELFF
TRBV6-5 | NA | CASRLGLGFVAYF
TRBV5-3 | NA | CARRRTDYSNQPQHF
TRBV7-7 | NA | CASSSRTGVRYGYTF
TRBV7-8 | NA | CASSAQENYGYTF
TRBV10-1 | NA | CASSPLAGSTDTQYF
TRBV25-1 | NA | CASSDQGAHYGYTF
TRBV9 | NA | CASSATGGSYNEQFF
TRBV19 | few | CASSIRPGTPPGEQYF
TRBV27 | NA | CASSSGQGPQYEQYF
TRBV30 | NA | CAWSVKKGQNYGYTF